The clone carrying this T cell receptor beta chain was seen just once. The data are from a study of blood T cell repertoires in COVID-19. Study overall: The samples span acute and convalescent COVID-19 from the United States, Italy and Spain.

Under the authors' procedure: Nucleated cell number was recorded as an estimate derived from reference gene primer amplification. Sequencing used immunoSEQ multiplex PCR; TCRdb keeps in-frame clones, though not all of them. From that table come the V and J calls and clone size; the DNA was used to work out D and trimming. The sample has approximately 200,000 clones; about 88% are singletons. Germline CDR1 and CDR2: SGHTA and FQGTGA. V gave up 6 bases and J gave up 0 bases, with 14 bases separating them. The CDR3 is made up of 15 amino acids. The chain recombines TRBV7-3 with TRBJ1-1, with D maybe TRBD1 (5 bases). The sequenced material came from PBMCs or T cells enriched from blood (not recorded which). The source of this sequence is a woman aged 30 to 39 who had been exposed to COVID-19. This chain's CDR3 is CASSPGGQMNTEAFF. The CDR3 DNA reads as TGTGCCAGCAGTCCCGGCGGACAAATGAACACTGAAGCTTTCTTT.